This TCR beta chain originates from a study of blood T cell repertoires in COVID-19. Study summary: The United States, Italy and Spain supplied acute and convalescent COVID-19 samples.

Recruits, aged roughly 18 to 89 years, lived in 20 to 30 US areas. Researchers sorted participants into cohorts using their self-reported clinical history. In the authors' methods: By means of reference gene primer amplification, nucleated cell counts were estimated. Profiled with immunoSEQ multiplex PCR; TCRdb holds only in-frame clones, not every one. The DNA gave D and trimming, while V, J and clone size come from that table. The sample shows some 300,000 clones, around nine tenths of them seen only once. Looked up from germline, CDR1 is SGHAT and CDR2 is FQDESV (reference sequence). V lost 5 bases and J lost 0; bases outside the gene matches: 6. This CDR3 has 15 residues.

The chain joins TRBV11-1 to TRBJ1-1, with 7 bases fitting TRBD1. The source is a woman aged 45-59 years who had been exposed to COVID-19. Sequencing used PBMCs or T cells enriched from blood (not recorded which). The CDR3 DNA reads as TGTGCCAGCAGCGCGGGACAGATCATGAACACTGAAGCTTTCTTT. Translation: CASSAGQIMNTEAFF.